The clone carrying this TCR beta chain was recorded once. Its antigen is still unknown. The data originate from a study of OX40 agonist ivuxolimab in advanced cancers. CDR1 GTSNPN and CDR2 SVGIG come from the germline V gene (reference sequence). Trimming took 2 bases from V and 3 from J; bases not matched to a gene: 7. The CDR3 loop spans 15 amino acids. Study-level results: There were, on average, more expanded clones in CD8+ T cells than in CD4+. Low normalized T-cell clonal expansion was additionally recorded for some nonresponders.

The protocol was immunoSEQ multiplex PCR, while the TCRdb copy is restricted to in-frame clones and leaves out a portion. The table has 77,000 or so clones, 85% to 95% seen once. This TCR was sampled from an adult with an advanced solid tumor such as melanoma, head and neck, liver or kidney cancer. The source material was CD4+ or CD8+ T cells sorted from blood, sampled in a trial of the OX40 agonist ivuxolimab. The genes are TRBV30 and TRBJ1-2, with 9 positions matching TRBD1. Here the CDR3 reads CAWSTRDRAYYGYTF. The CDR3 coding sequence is TGTGCCTGGAGTACTAGGGACAGGGCCTACTATGGCTACACCTTC.